A selection of T cell receptor beta chains follows, all from one sample in a study of T cells in Graves' hyperthyroidism and ophthalmopathy. Each CDR3 protein gets one entry after TCRdb re-called the multiplex PCR reads with MiXCR. The data show about 640,000 distinct CDR3 sequences, around 21% seen once. The source material was blood. These receptors all stem from a man under 40 with Graves' ophthalmopathy. Each CDR3 is given with its conserved first and last residue.

V	CDR3
TRBV28	CTSSNLPVDNQPQHF
TRBV4-1	CASSQDLGVGNEQFF
TRBV6-6	CASSYEGGVGETQYF
TRBV24-1	CATSDSGTEFNGYTF
TRBV7-9	CASSLSLGGRQPQHF
TRBV18	CASSPRQGLNEKLFF
TRBV2	CASSPSMSSNQPQHF
TRBV7-6	CASSLVPEDTQYF
TRBV20-1	CSAMLSSDTQYF
TRBV4-1	CASSRGRAGTGELFF